The 32 T cell receptor beta chains presented below share a single source sample, sequenced in a study of vaccination and CD4 T cells after COVID-19. The treatment was: roughly nine-day PBMC culture with coronavirus spike peptide pools or control peptides (ViraFEST assay). Cultured CD4+ T cell DNA underwent sequencing with the Oncomine TCR Beta short-read assay. TCRdb reanalysed the PCR reads using MiXCR and keeps one entry per CDR3 protein. The data hold about 15,000 distinct CDR3 sequences, with around 80% observed a single time. No cognate antigen is known for these TCRs. Source material: CD4+ T cells from blood, cultured in vitro. Receptors originate from a human donor who had recovered from COVID-19.

The V and J genes are TRBV25-1 and TRBJ1-6, with 9 bases aligning to TRBD1. The germline gives CDR1 MGHDK, CDR2 SYGVNS. The CDR3 extends over 13 amino acids. V trimming: 6 bases; J trimming: 10 bases; junction bases outside the gene matches: 4. CDR3 sequence (DNA): TGTGCCAGCAGAGGGACAGGGTGGTCACCCCTCCACTTT. Amino acids: CASRGTGWSPLHF. The whole variable domain, filled in from reference TRBV25-1 and TRBJ1-6, reads EADIYQTPRYLVIGTGKKITLECSQTMGHDKMYWYQQDPGMELHLIHYSYGVNSTEKGDLSSESTVSRIRTEHFPLTLESARPSHTSQYLCASRGTGWSPLHFGNGTRLTVT.

This clonotype was counted only a few times. This chain joins TRBV15 and TRBJ1-2; the D gene is possibly TRBD1 (6 bases). The CDR3 length is 14 residues. Germline V gene sequence: CDR1 LNHNV, CDR2 YYDKDF (reference sequence). Trimming stripped 0 bases from V and 2 bases from J, with 7 bases between. The CDR3 DNA reads as TGTGCCACCAGCAGAGACAGGGGCAACTATGGCTACACCTTC. It codes for CATSRDRGNYGYTF.

This rearrangement joins TRBV11-2 to TRBJ2-7; TRBD1 agrees at 7 bases. Germline lookup yields CDR1 SGHAT and CDR2 FQNNGV. The CDR3 is 13 residues long. The trim removed 5 bases at V and 5 bases at J, leaving 6 bases unmatched. The CDR3 protein is CASSILQGNEQYF. Here the CDR3 DNA reads TGTGCCAGCAGCATACTACAGGGGAACGAGCAGTACTTC.

The chain links TRBV6-5 to TRBJ1-1; D is possibly TRBD1 (5 bases). The germline V gene encodes CDR1 MNHEY and CDR2 SVGAGI. Deletions cut 4 bases from V and 10 bases from J, with 16 bases between. CDR3 length: 13 residues. The CDR3 is CASSSDSSRRAFF. DNA for the CDR3: TGTGCCAGCAGTTCCGACAGTTCTCGGAGAGCTTTCTTT.

This clonotype was detected once. The J gene is TRBJ2-1, the V gene TRBV20-1; TRBD2 matches at 13 bases. This CDR3 contains 14 residues. Germline CDR1 and CDR2: DFQATT and SNEGSKA (reference sequence). Here the CDR3 DNA reads TGCAGAGCCCGCGCTGGACTAGCGGGAGTTAAGCAGTTCTTC. Translated: CRARAGLAGVKQFF.

The rearrangement uses TRBV19 and TRBJ2-1; TRBD2 aligns across 13 bases. The CDR3 is 16 amino acids. The germline V gene encodes CDR1 LNHDA and CDR2 SQIVND (reference sequence). Unmatched junction bases numbered 6, after V lost 3 bases and J lost 7 bases. The CDR3 region is CASSITSGRARNEQFF. The CDR3 nucleotides read TGTGCCAGTAGTATCACTAGCGGGAGGGCCAGAAATGAGCAGTTCTTC.

Notes on this clonotype: One junction end does not reproduce the germline sequence, and a read error may be involved. The V call is TRBV28, the J call TRBJ1-2; 9 bases agree with TRBD1. Per the germline V gene, CDR1 is MDHEN and CDR2 is SYDVKM. The length of the CDR3 is 14 residues. The CDR3 DNA reads TGCGCCAGCAGTTTAGCCCACAGGGGGCAAGGCTACACCTTC. It encodes CASSLAHRGQGYTF.

V is TRBV4-1 and J is TRBJ2-7; D gene uncertain. Germline loops: CDR1 MGHRA, CDR2 YSYEKL. Between the trimmed V and J ends, which lost 6 bases and 2 bases, there was a span of 17 bases. The CDR3 is 15 amino acids. The CDR3 DNA follows: TGCGCCAGCAGACTGAGGACGGAGACAACCTACGAGCAGTACTTC. It encodes CASRLRTETTYEQYF.

The rearrangement links TRBV19 to TRBJ1-5, with D maybe TRBD1 (6 bases). Trimming cost V 3 bases and J 7 bases, with 10 bases left between them. Germline assignment: CDR1 LNHDA and CDR2 SQIVND (reference sequence). The CDR3 extends over 13 amino acids. CDR3 loop: CASSIRGAQPQHF. As DNA, the CDR3 is TGTGCCAGTAGTATTCGGGGGGCGCAGCCCCAGCATTTT.

The genes are TRBV12-3 or TRBV12-4 and TRBJ1-2; TRBD1 agrees at 11 bases. This CDR3 has 15 amino acids. The J segment lost 7 bases and the V segment lost 5 bases, leaving 9 bases of the junction unmatched. Here the CDR3 reads CASSQRTGGLIGYTF. CDR3 nucleotides: TGTGCCAGCAGTCAGCGGACAGGGGGCTTAATTGGCTACACCTTC.

The rearrangement joins TRBV20-1 to TRBJ1-5; unclear D gene. CDR3 length: 16 residues. Trimming took off 0 bases at V and 0 bases at J, with 12 bases between the two ends. Germline V gene sequence: CDR1 DFQATT, CDR2 SNEGSKA (reference sequence). CDR3 loop: CSARDWERSSNQPQHF. Written as DNA, the CDR3 is TGCAGTGCTAGAGATTGGGAGAGATCTAGCAATCAGCCCCAGCATTTT.

The J gene is TRBJ1-6, the V gene TRBV20-1; D gene ambiguous. Germline lookup yields CDR1 DFQATT and CDR2 SNEGSKA (reference sequence). The CDR3 runs to 12 residues. The V end lost 8 bases, the J end lost 6 bases, and 11 bases lay between the germline ends. DNA for the CDR3: TGCAGTTTCCGTTATCGTAATTCACCCCTCCACTTT. Protein: CSFRYRNSPLHF.

V is TRBV7-2 and J is TRBJ2-2, with TRBD2 matching 8 bases. Looked up from germline, CDR1 is SGHTA and CDR2 is FQGNSA. The CDR3 covers 18 residues. J was trimmed by 7 bases and V by 0 bases; bases with no gene match: 13. CDR3 residues: CASSLASWEAGGDGELFF. CDR3 coding DNA: TGTGCCAGCAGCTTAGCGTCGTGGGAGGCCGGGGGGGACGGGGAGCTGTTTTTT.

The chain joins TRBV5-5 to TRBJ1-4; D call uncertain. CDR3 size: 13 residues. The V and J ends lost 0 bases and 6 bases respectively, with 6 bases between them. Germline lookup yields CDR1 SGHKS and CDR2 YYEKEE (reference sequence). The CDR3 loop reads CASSLGTYEKLFF. CDR3 sequence (DNA): TGTGCCAGCAGCTTGGGCACCTATGAAAAACTGTTTTTT. The full variable domain, completed using reference TRBV5-5 and TRBJ1-4, is DAGVTQSPTHLIKTRGQQVTLRCSPISGHKSVSWYQQVLGQGPQFIFQYYEKEERGRGNFPDRFSARQFPNYSSELNVNALLLGDSALYLCASSLGTYEKLFFGSGTQLSVL.

The V gene is TRBV20-1, the J gene TRBJ2-7, with D perhaps matching TRBD2 (5 bases). Germline V gives CDR1 DFQATT, CDR2 SNEGSKA (reference sequence). Deletions cut 5 bases from V and 0 bases from J, with 11 bases between. The CDR3 length is 13 residues. The CDR3 DNA reads TGCAGTGCTCCCCCTAGCATCTCCTACGAGCAGTACTTC. This sequence encodes CSAPPSISYEQYF.

The CDR3 loop is CSTDRGLDGYTF. As DNA, the CDR3 is TGCAGCACCGACAGGGGGCTGGATGGCTACACCTTC. The V and J genes are TRBV29-1 and TRBJ1-2, with TRBD1 matching 10 bases. There are 12 residues in the CDR3. CDR1 is SQVTM, CDR2 ANQGSEA, per germline. The J segment lost 6 bases and the V segment lost 8 bases, leaving 6 bases of the junction unmatched.

The chain links TRBV7-3 to TRBJ1-1, with no clear D. Germline V CDR1 and CDR2: SGHTA, FQGTGA. V shed 1 base and J shed 5 bases, with 20 bases lying between them. This CDR3 spans 17 amino acids. CDR3 nucleotides: TGTGCCAGCAGCTTAAACCTTCTCCCCCGGGCTGGTACTGAAGCTTTCTTT. Residues: CASSLNLLPRAGTEAFF.

J is TRBJ1-2 and V is TRBV20-1; 7 positions agree with TRBD1. The CDR3 spans 15 residues. Germline lookup yields CDR1 DFQATT and CDR2 SNEGSKA (reference sequence). J was trimmed by 4 bases and V by 2 bases; bases with no gene match: 10. The CDR3, as DNA: TGCAGTGCTAGACTTTGGGACAGTCCTGTCTATGGCTACACCTTC. The encoded protein is CSARLWDSPVYGYTF.

V and J are TRBV10-3 and TRBJ1-2; no firm D call. CDR3 length: 13 residues. CDR1 and CDR2 from the germline V gene are ENHRY and SYGVKD. Trimming pared 7 bases from V and 5 bases from J, leaving 14 bases between. The DNA for the CDR3 is TGTGCCATCACCGGTGGTTCAGAGTATGGCTACACCTTC. Protein: CAITGGSEYGYTF.

CDR3 DNA sequence: TGTGCCATCAGTAGGACGGATGGAAACACCATATATTTT. Encoded protein: CAISRTDGNTIYF. The genes are TRBV10-3 and TRBJ1-3; no clear D gene. Germline V CDR1 and CDR2: ENHRY, SYGVKD. The length of the CDR3 is 13 residues. V lost 5 bases and J lost 3, with 8 bases in between.

The chain combines TRBV24-1 with TRBJ2-2; 10 bases line up with TRBD2. Germline V gives CDR1 KGHDR, CDR2 SFDVKD. The V and J ends lost 6 bases and 7 bases, in that order; junction bases with no gene match: 7. The CDR3 has 15 residues. For the CDR3, the DNA is TGTGCCACCAGTCAAGCGGGAGGGCATATCGGGGAGCTGTTTTTT. It yields the protein CATSQAGGHIGELFF.

The CDR3 nucleotides read TGTGCCAGCAGCGGACGGCGTGGTAGGGGCGGTGAGACCCAGTACTTC. It specifies CASSGRRGRGGETQYF. V gene TRBV6-1 combines with J gene TRBJ2-5, with D tentatively TRBD1 (5 bases). Germline V gives CDR1 MNHNS, CDR2 SASEGT. The CDR3 contains 16 residues. Trimming pared 6 bases from V and 5 bases from J, leaving 22 bases between.

This clonotype rates as medium-sized. This chain connects TRBV6-1 to TRBJ1-5; no clear D. The germline gives CDR1 MNHNS, CDR2 SASEGT. This CDR3 spans 15 amino acids. The V end was cut by 8 bases, the J end by 3 bases, with 17 bases between. This CDR3 is CASGSPGPLNQPQHF. CDR3 bases: TGTGCCAGCGGCAGCCCCGGACCTCTCAATCAGCCCCAGCATTTT.

The V call is TRBV19, the J call TRBJ1-1; a possible D gene is TRBD1 (5 bases). The CDR3 length is 13 residues. V lost 5 bases and J 4 bases, leaving 11 bases between the germline ends. Germline V CDR1 and CDR2: LNHDA, SQIVND (reference sequence). The CDR3 region is CASSWGEGTEAFF. Written as DNA, the CDR3 is TGTGCCAGTAGTTGGGGGGAAGGCACTGAAGCTTTCTTT.

The rearrangement links TRBV24-1 to TRBJ1-2; D might be TRBD1 (5 bases). There are 15 residues in the CDR3. V dropped 7 bases and J dropped 0 bases, with 14 bases sitting between them. Looked up from germline, CDR1 is KGHDR and CDR2 is SFDVKD. The chain's CDR3 is CATSDRGEANYGYTF. CDR3 in DNA: TGTGCCACCAGCGATCGGGGCGAAGCTAACTATGGCTACACCTTC.

The J gene is TRBJ2-2, the V gene TRBV20-1; TRBD2 might be the D (6 bases). The CDR3 totals 14 residues. Trimming left V 6 bases short and J 4 bases short, with 15 bases between. The germline V gene encodes CDR1 DFQATT and CDR2 SNEGSKA (reference sequence). CDR3 bases: TGCAGTGCACCTAACCCCGGGGGCACCGGGGAGCTGTTTTTT. This translates into CSAPNPGGTGELFF.

J is TRBJ1-5 and V is TRBV6-2 or TRBV6-3, with no clear D. Trimming removed 0 bases from V and 7 bases from J, with 4 bases in between. The CDR3 sequence is 12 residues long. Per germline, CDR1 MNHEY and CDR2 SVGEGT. The CDR3 DNA reads as TGTGCCAGCAGTTACTCGACACAGCCCCAGCATTTT. Protein sequence: CASSYSTQPQHF.

The rearrangement uses TRBV27 and TRBJ1-2, with D possibly matching TRBD1 (5 bases). Germline V gene lookup returns CDR1 MNHEY and CDR2 SMNVEV (reference sequence). The CDR3 runs to 14 residues. V dropped 5 bases and J dropped 8 bases, with 18 bases sitting between them. The CDR3 region is CASSPAGAGGGYTF. CDR3 nucleotides: TGTGCCAGCAGTCCGGCCGGGGCCGGTGGAGGCTACACCTTC.

The V gene is TRBV15, the J gene TRBJ2-7, with 8 bases that match TRBD2. The ends lost 0 bases at V and 7 bases at J; junction bases unmatched: 5. Germline values: CDR1 LNHNV, CDR2 YYDKDF (reference sequence). CDR3 length: 14 amino acids. The CDR3 here is CATSRDFSGAEQYF. As DNA, the CDR3 is TGTGCCACCAGCAGAGATTTTAGCGGGGCAGAGCAGTACTTC.

This clonotype has only a few counts. This chain uses TRBV6-1 with TRBJ1-1; D not resolved. V lost 5 bases, J lost 0 bases, and 7 bases lay in between. This CDR3 is built from 13 residues. CDR1 is MNHNS, CDR2 SASEGT, per germline. The CDR3 DNA sequence: TGTGCCAGCAGTCCCCGAATGAACACTGAAGCTTTCTTT. It codes for CASSPRMNTEAFF.

The V and J genes are TRBV7-2 and TRBJ1-5; D gene unclear. The germline CDR1 and CDR2 sequences are SGHTA and FQGNSA. Trimming shortened V by 1 base and J by 4 bases, and 5 bases separated the two germline ends. The CDR3 spans 13 residues. The CDR3 DNA reads as TGTGCCAGCAGCTTAGGTCGGAATCAGCCCCAGCATTTT. This gives the protein CASSLGRNQPQHF.

V is TRBV6-2 or TRBV6-3 and J is TRBJ2-7; tentatively, D is TRBD2 (5 bases). There are 13 residues in the CDR3. Trimming left V 7 bases short and J 0 bases short, with 10 bases between. Germline lookup yields CDR1 MNHEY and CDR2 SVGEGT. The DNA of the CDR3 is TGTGCCAGCACCCGGACTCACTCCTACGAGCAGTACTTC. This gives the protein CASTRTHSYEQYF.